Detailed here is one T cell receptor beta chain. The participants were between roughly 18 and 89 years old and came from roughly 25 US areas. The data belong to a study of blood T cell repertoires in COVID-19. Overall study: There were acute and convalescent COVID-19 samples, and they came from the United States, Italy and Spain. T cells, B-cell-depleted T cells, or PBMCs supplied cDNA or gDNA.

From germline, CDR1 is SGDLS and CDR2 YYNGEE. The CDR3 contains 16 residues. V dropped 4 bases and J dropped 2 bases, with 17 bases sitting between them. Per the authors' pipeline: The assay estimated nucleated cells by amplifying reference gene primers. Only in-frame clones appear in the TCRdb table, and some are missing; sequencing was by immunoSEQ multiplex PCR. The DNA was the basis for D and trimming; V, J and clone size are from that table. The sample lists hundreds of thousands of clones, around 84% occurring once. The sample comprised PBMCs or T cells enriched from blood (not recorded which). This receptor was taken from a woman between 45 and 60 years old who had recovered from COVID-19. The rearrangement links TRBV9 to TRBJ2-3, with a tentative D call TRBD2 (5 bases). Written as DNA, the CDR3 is TGTGCCAGCAGCTCCCAACGTCGGGGAGTCACAGATACGCAGTATTTT. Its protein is CASSSQRRGVTDTQYF.